The 12 T cell receptor beta chains below were found in one sample sequenced in a study of blood T cell repertoires in COVID-19 (dated by TCRdb to about 2020). Libraries were built with the immunoSEQ multiplex PCR assay. As stored in TCRdb, this immuneACCESS dataset retains in-frame rearrangements with V and J assigned. A fraction of the clones does not appear; measured against another copy, unresolved V genes explain less than half of the discrepancy, and the remainder lacks a known reason. The table for this sample lists about 250,000 clones; approximately 89% of them were counted only once. Roughly 6.8% of the sample belongs to the ten largest clones. Sequenced material: peripheral blood. Receptors were obtained from a woman between 25 and 40 years old with COVID-19, enrolled during active disease.

The chain carries TRBV29-1 and TRBJ1-3, with no clear D. V lost 3 bases and J 0 bases, leaving 9 bases between the germline ends. The germline V gene has CDR1 SQVTM and CDR2 ANQGSEA. CDR3 size: 14 residues. The DNA for the CDR3 is TGCAGCGTTGACGGAGGGAACTCTGGAAACACCATATATTTT. Translation gives CSVDGGNSGNTIYF.

This clone was detected a few times. The chain joins TRBV2 to TRBJ2-1, with 8 bases fitting TRBD2. Trimming at V came to 6 bases and at J to 7 bases, leaving 23 bases not matched to a gene. The germline V gene encodes CDR1 SNHLY and CDR2 FYNNEI. The CDR3 is 19 residues long. CDR3 in amino acids: CASRALARSGTRYGNEQFF. The CDR3 DNA is TGTGCCAGCAGGGCACTAGCTCGCTCCGGGACTAGGTACGGAAATGAGCAGTTCTTC. The full variable domain, completed using reference TRBV2 and TRBJ2-1, is EPEVTQTPSHQVTQMGQEVILRCVPISNHLYFYWYRQILGQKVEFLVSFYNNEISEKSEIFDDQFSVERPDGSNFTLKIRSTKLEDSAMYFCASRALARSGTRYGNEQFFGPGTRLTVL.

The V and J genes are TRBV6-2 or TRBV6-3 and TRBJ1-5; D perhaps matches TRBD1 (5 bases). This CDR3 has 13 residues. The V gene lost 3 bases and the J gene lost 9 bases, with 12 bases spanning the gap. CDR1 and CDR2 (germline): MNHEY, SVGEGT. The CDR3 loop reads CASSYSQGRPQHF. DNA for the CDR3: TGTGCCAGCAGTTATAGCCAGGGAAGGCCCCAGCATTTT.

The chain recombines TRBV18 with TRBJ2-1; 8 nucleotides align to TRBD1. V was pared by 3 bases and J by 5 bases, with 6 bases of the junction left unmatched. The CDR3 spans 15 residues. Germline V gene lookup returns CDR1 KGHSH and CDR2 LQKENI. CDR3 coding DNA: TGTGCCAGCTCACCGGTGAGACAGGGGAACAATGAGCAGTTCTTC. Translated, it gives CASSPVRQGNNEQFF.

The chain couples TRBV24-1 to TRBJ2-1, with 9 bases matching TRBD1. Germline V gives CDR1 KGHDR, CDR2 SFDVKD. The ends lost 3 bases at V and 6 bases at J; junction bases unmatched: 11. The CDR3 is 17 amino acids. CDR3 in amino acids: CATSDPTGGDSGNEQFF. CDR3 DNA sequence: TGTGCCACCAGTGATCCGACAGGGGGTGATTCGGGCAATGAGCAGTTCTTC.

The genes are TRBV5-1 and TRBJ2-3, with 7 bases fitting TRBD2. V lost 7 bases and J lost 0; bases outside the gene matches: 5. Germline V CDR1 and CDR2: SGHRS, YFSETQ. CDR3 size: 14 residues. The DNA of the CDR3 is TGCGCCAGCTACCAGGGAGGGAGCACAGATACGCAGTATTTT. Translated: CASYQGGSTDTQYF.

This clone has only one observation. The gene calls are TRBV20-1 and TRBJ2-3; TRBD2 matches at 8 bases. Germline assignment: CDR1 DFQATT and CDR2 SNEGSKA (reference sequence). Trimming at V came to 3 bases and at J to 2 bases, leaving 7 bases not matched to a gene. CDR3 length: 15 residues. The CDR3 protein is CSASYGGAITDTQYF. The CDR3, as DNA: TGCAGTGCTAGTTACGGGGGGGCGATCACAGATACGCAGTATTTT.

The chain uses TRBV2 and TRBJ2-3; D is uncertain. Germline loops: CDR1 SNHLY, CDR2 FYNNEI. Trimming cost V 4 bases and J 0 bases, with 5 bases left between them. The CDR3 loop spans 13 amino acids. CDR3 sequence: CASSATSTDTQYF. The DNA for the CDR3 is TGTGCCAGCAGTGCCACTAGCACAGATACGCAGTATTTT.

The rearrangement uses TRBV4-1 and TRBJ1-1; tentatively, D is TRBD1 (5 bases). CDR3 length equals 13 residues. Germline V lookup: CDR1 MGHRA, CDR2 YSYEKL. V was shortened by 2 bases and J by 4 bases, with 8 bases between the two germline ends. Written as DNA, the CDR3 is TGCGCCAGCAGCCAACGAACAGGCACTGAAGCTTTCTTT. Amino acid sequence: CASSQRTGTEAFF.

This clone occurred a few times. This sequence joins TRBV6-2 or TRBV6-3 and TRBJ2-3; D is undetermined. This CDR3 is built from 11 residues. Germline V CDR1 and CDR2: MNHEY, SVGEGT. V lost 5 bases, J lost 7 bases, and 7 bases lay in between. CDR3 nucleotide sequence: TGTGCCAGCAGTCACAGTAATACGCAGTATTTT. Translation: CASSHSNTQYF.

The rearrangement uses TRBV7-8 and TRBJ1-1; 8 bases match TRBD1. J was trimmed by 4 bases and V by 1 base; bases with no gene match: 5. Germline CDR1 is SGHVS and CDR2 is FQNEAQ. The CDR3 is 15 amino acids. CDR3 bases: TGTGCCAGCAGCTTAGGTCGCCAGGGGGCCACTGAAGCTTTCTTT. This codes for CASSLGRQGATEAFF.

The rearrangement links TRBV5-4 to TRBJ1-2; TRBD1 might be the D (6 bases). V was clipped by 5 bases and J by 3 bases, with 14 bases between them. CDR3 size: 14 residues. Germline CDR1 SGHNT, CDR2 YYREEE (reference sequence). CDR3 DNA: TGTGCCAGCAGTTCCGGGAGGGGGGACTATGGCTACACCTTC. This sequence encodes CASSSGRGDYGYTF.